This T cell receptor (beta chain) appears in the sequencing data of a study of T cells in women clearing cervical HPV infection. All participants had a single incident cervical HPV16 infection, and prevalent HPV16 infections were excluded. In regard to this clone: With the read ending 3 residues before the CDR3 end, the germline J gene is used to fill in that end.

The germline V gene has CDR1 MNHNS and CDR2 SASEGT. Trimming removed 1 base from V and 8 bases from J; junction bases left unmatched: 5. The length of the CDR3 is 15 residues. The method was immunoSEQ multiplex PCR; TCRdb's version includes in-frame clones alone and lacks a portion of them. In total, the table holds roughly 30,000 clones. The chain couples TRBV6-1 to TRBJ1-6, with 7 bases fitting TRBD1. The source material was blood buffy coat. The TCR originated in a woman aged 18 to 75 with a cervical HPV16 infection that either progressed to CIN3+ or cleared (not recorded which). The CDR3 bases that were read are TGTGCCAGCAGTGAAGATAAGGGGGCTTATTCACCC. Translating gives CASSEDKGAYSP. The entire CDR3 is CASSEDKGAYSPLHF.